This T cell receptor (beta chain) was recorded in a study of shared clonotypes between healthy human individuals. Study outcomes and limitations: Clonotype sharing among the donors was expected to vary with sequencing depth.

A note on this clone: What it recognizes is unknown.

V lost 7 bases and J lost 7; bases outside the gene matches: 12. Per germline, CDR1 SEHNR and CDR2 FQNEAQ (reference sequence). This CDR3 comprises 15 residues. Evenly divided among several immunoSEQ plates was the genomic DNA of each subset. For sorted subsets, about 200 ng DNA per replicate equaled about 30,000 T cell genomes. Some clones are missing from TCRdb's copy, which holds only in-frame ones; the method was immunoSEQ multiplex PCR. The sample comprises about 2.4 million clones, over 85% of which are singletons, and 0.36% rests with the top ten. The chain couples TRBV7-9 to TRBJ2-1, with 8 positions matching TRBD2. The sequence was obtained from a man younger than 35 in good health. Some clones in this sample may be carry-over from other donors' samples. The material sequenced was naive CD4+ T cells from PBMCs. Stated subset: CD45RA+ positively selected. In DNA, the CDR3 is TGTGCCAGCAACGTACTAGCGGACTATAAGAATGAGCAGTTCTTC. Encoded protein: CASNVLADYKNEQFF.